Shown below are 10 T cell receptor beta chains from a single sample sequenced in a study of blood T cell repertoires in COVID-19. Clones were sequenced by immunoSEQ multiplex PCR, and TCRdb holds only the in-frame ones, with some missing. The table shows about 120,000 clones, with less than 95% occurring only once. Sequencing input: peripheral blood. The receptors come from a human donor with active COVID-19. The donor label of this sample is uncertain.

V usage is TRBV9 and J usage is TRBJ2-3, with D possibly matching TRBD1 (5 bases). The CDR3 loop spans 15 amino acids. V was shortened by 0 bases and J by 1 base, with 9 bases between the two germline ends. Germline-derived CDR1 and CDR2 are SGDLS and YYNGEE. The CDR3 region has the DNA TGTGCCAGCAGCGTAGTTGACAGAGGCACAGATACGCAGTATTTT. Translating it yields CASSVVDRGTDTQYF.

V is TRBV4-3 and J is TRBJ2-1; D is undetermined. The CDR3 is 14 residues long. The V and J ends lost 0 bases and 9 bases respectively, with 12 bases between them. Per the germline V gene, CDR1 is LGHNA and CDR2 is YSLEER. CDR3 nucleotides: TGCGCCAGCAGCCAAGATGCCGGGTTAGGTGAGCAGTTCTTC. Encoded protein: CASSQDAGLGEQFF.

This clone was seen only once. The genes are TRBV19 and TRBJ1-5, with TRBD1 identical over 7 bases. V dropped 6 bases and J dropped 1; count of bases not matched to a gene: 6. CDR3 size: 15 residues. Germline-derived CDR1 and CDR2 are LNHDA and SQIVND (reference sequence). CDR3 coding DNA: TGTGCCAGTAGACACCGGGACAGCAGCAATCAGCCCCAGCATTTT. Translated, it gives CASRHRDSSNQPQHF.

This clone has a handful of counts. The chain employs TRBV7-9 and TRBJ1-3; D is perhaps TRBD1 (5 bases). Per the germline V gene, CDR1 is SEHNR and CDR2 is FQNEAQ (reference sequence). The CDR3 covers 16 residues. The V gene lost 5 bases and the J gene lost 0 bases, with 14 bases spanning the gap. For the CDR3, the DNA is TGTGCCAGCAGCCCGGCCTGGACACACTCTGGAAACACCATATATTTT. Amino acids: CASSPAWTHSGNTIYF.

The chain joins TRBV5-1 to TRBJ1-1, with D tentatively TRBD1 (6 bases). Trimming stripped 7 bases from V and 4 bases from J, with 29 bases between. This CDR3 contains 18 residues. Germline V gene data show CDR1 as SGHRS and CDR2 as YFSETQ. Written as DNA, the CDR3 is TGCGCCAGCCGCCGCGCTCAAACAGGGAATCGACCGGGCACTGAAGCTTTCTTT. Translation: CASRRAQTGNRPGTEAFF.

V and J are TRBV7-8 and TRBJ2-3, with 9 bases identical to TRBD1. The V gene's germline CDR1 is SGHVS and CDR2 FQNEAQ. This CDR3 spans 16 amino acids. Trimming at V came to 5 bases and at J to 1 base, leaving 7 bases not matched to a gene. CDR3 loop: CASSLKQGAGTDTQYF. CDR3 in DNA: TGTGCCAGCAGCCTAAAACAGGGGGCTGGCACAGATACGCAGTATTTT. Supplemented by reference TRBV7-8 and TRBJ2-3, the full variable domain reads GAGVSQSPRYKVAKRGQDVALRCDPISGHVSLFWYQQALGQGPEFLTYFQNEAQLDKSGLPSDRFFAERPEGSVSTLKIQRTQQEDSAVYLCASSLKQGAGTDTQYFGPGTRLTVL.

The V call is TRBV5-6, the J call TRBJ2-5; weak D call: TRBD2 (5 bases). The V end lost 0 bases, the J end lost 4 bases, and 16 bases lay between the germline ends. The germline gives CDR1 SGHDT, CDR2 YYEEEE. This CDR3 spans 16 amino acids. CDR3 protein: CASSLVRADPRETQYF. The CDR3 bases are TGTGCCAGCAGCTTGGTGAGAGCGGACCCACGAGAGACCCAGTACTTC.

The J gene is TRBJ2-7, the V gene TRBV7-9; D gene ambiguous. This CDR3 is 13 amino acids long. With 1 base removed from V and 3 bases from J, the gap between germline ends came to 7 bases. The germline CDR1 and CDR2 sequences are SEHNR and FQNEAQ (reference sequence). The CDR3 region is CASSLDKYYEQYF. The CDR3 DNA is TGTGCCAGCAGCTTAGACAAGTACTACGAGCAGTACTTC. The variable domain in full, with the rest retrieved from reference TRBV7-9 and TRBJ2-7, is DTGVSQNPRHKITKRGQNVTFRCDPISEHNRLYWYRQTLGQGPEFLTYFQNEAQLEKSRLLSDRFSAERPKGSFSTLEIQRTEQGDSAMYLCASSLDKYYEQYFGPGTRLTVT.

The rearrangement links TRBV18 to TRBJ1-4; 10 bases align to TRBD1. CDR3 length equals 14 residues. Germline lookup yields CDR1 KGHSH and CDR2 LQKENI. The V and J ends lost 3 bases and 8 bases, in that order; junction bases with no gene match: 3. This chain's CDR3 is CASSPLGQGEKLFF. The CDR3 coding sequence is TGTGCCAGCTCACCCCTGGGACAGGGGGAAAAACTGTTTTTT.

This chain links TRBV3-1 (or the pseudogene TRBV3-2) with TRBJ2-7; a possible D gene is TRBD1 (6 bases). There are 13 residues in the CDR3. Trimming pared 1 base from V and 3 bases from J, leaving 7 bases between. The germline CDR1 and CDR2 sequences are LGHDT and YNNKEL (reference sequence). CDR3 in DNA: TGTGCCAGCAGCCAAGTACAGGGCTACGAGCAGTACTTC. Protein: CASSQVQGYEQYF.